Below are 24 T cell receptor beta chains sequenced from a single sample in a study of identical twins. MiXCR was run by TCRdb on the 5' RACE reads, yielding one entry per CDR3 protein. The repertoire includes 450,000 or so distinct CDR3 sequences, over 11% of them detected once, and more than 0.8% sits in the top ten. These data also formed part of another study, on yellow fever vaccine responses in identical twins.

The source material was CD4+ T cells sorted from blood. These receptors originate from a woman aged 18-29 years in good health.

The J gene is TRBJ2-7, the V gene TRBV27, with D perhaps TRBD1 (9 bases). The CDR3 consists of 18 residues. Germline V gives CDR1 MNHEY, CDR2 SMNVEV (reference sequence). The V and J ends lost 4 bases and 3 bases respectively, with 25 bases between them. The CDR3 DNA reads as TGTGCCAGCAGTTCAAGCGGGGGACAGGGAGGCAGCCTCTACGAGCAGTACTTC. It yields the protein CASSSSGGQGGSLYEQYF.

The V gene is TRBV20-1, the J gene TRBJ2-3; no clear D. The CDR3 runs to 15 residues. Germline CDR1 DFQATT, CDR2 SNEGSKA (reference sequence). With 0 bases removed from V and 4 bases from J, the gap between germline ends came to 14 bases. CDR3 nucleotides: TGCAGTGCTAGAGACACTCGTTCGGTTCCAGATACGCAGTATTTT. Amino acid sequence: CSARDTRSVPDTQYF.

This chain joins TRBV11-2 and TRBJ1-6, with D tentatively TRBD1 (6 bases). There are 15 residues in the CDR3. Germline CDR1 is SGHAT and CDR2 is FQNNGV. Trimming shortened V by 5 bases and J by 4 bases, and 12 bases separated the two germline ends. The CDR3 DNA follows: TGTGCCAGCAGCCTGGACAGAACGTATAATTCACCCCTCCACTTT. It translates to CASSLDRTYNSPLHF.

The chain uses TRBV30 and TRBJ2-7, with D maybe TRBD1 (6 bases). Trimming took off 0 bases at V and 4 bases at J, with 10 bases between the two ends. The CDR3 is made up of 13 amino acids. Germline V CDR1 and CDR2: GTSNPN, SVGIG (reference sequence). CDR3 sequence (DNA): TGTGCCTGGAGTGTAGGACAGCTATACGAGCAGTACTTC. Its translation: CAWSVGQLYEQYF.

The chain links TRBV3-1 to TRBJ2-3; 9 bases line up with TRBD2. Germline CDR1 is LGHDT and CDR2 is YNNKEL (reference sequence). The CDR3 covers 15 residues. The ends lost 7 bases at V and 7 bases at J; junction bases unmatched: 12. CDR3 DNA sequence: TGTGCCAGCAACCAGGCGGGGGGGCAGCAGAATACGCAGTATTTT. Translated, it gives CASNQAGGQQNTQYF.

The rearrangement links TRBV28 to TRBJ2-5, with a weak D call TRBD2 (6 bases). Per germline, CDR1 MDHEN and CDR2 SYDVKM. There are 12 residues in the CDR3. V was cut by 8 bases and J by 5 bases, with 12 bases left in between. The CDR3 loop is CASCGVVETQYF. CDR3 bases: TGTGCCAGCTGCGGGGTAGTGGAGACCCAGTACTTC. Looking up the rest from reference TRBV28 and TRBJ2-5 gives the full variable domain: DVKVTQSSRYLVKRTGEKVFLECVQDMDHENMFWYRQDPGLGLRLIYFSYDVKMKEKGDIPEGYSVSREKKERFSLILESASTNQTSMYLCASCGVVETQYFGPGTRLLVL.

The table lists this clonotype with a few counts. The chain joins TRBV20-1 to TRBJ2-7, with D unresolved. Looked up from germline, CDR1 is DFQATT and CDR2 is SNEGSKA (reference sequence). The CDR3 runs 12 residues. Trimming shortened V by 3 bases and J by 6 bases, and 12 bases separated the two germline ends. CDR3 loop: CSASRAYTEQYF. CDR3 nucleotide sequence: TGCAGTGCTAGTAGGGCTTATACCGAGCAGTACTTC.

This clonotype has ten or more counts. This CDR3 reads CSAKQGAANEKLFF. CDR3 DNA sequence: TGCAGCGCTAAACAGGGGGCTGCTAATGAAAAACTGTTTTTT. The V call is TRBV29-1, the J call TRBJ1-4, with 9 bases aligning to TRBD1. The CDR3 consists of 14 residues. J lost 3 bases, V lost 7 bases, and 6 bases had no gene match. Germline CDR1 SQVTM, CDR2 ANQGSEA.

This clonotype was detected many times. The rearrangement links TRBV12-3 or TRBV12-4 to TRBJ2-1; D might be TRBD2 (6 bases). The CDR3 contains 16 residues. V was clipped by 5 bases and J by 6 bases, with 20 bases between them. The CDR3 nucleotides are TGTGCCAGCAGTCCAACAACCCGACTAGTAGCCAATGAGCAGTTCTTC. Translated: CASSPTTRLVANEQFF.

V and J are TRBV21-1 and TRBJ2-2; the DNA was not used to check the table's D call, TRBD2. TRBV21-1 is designated a pseudogene. The CDR3 covers 18 residues. CDR3 region: CASNPNVGWRGNTGELFF. The DNA for the CDR3 is TGTGCCAGCAACCCCAATGTCGGGTGGCGGGGAAACACCGGGGAGCTGTTTTTT.

The chain has TRBV28 and TRBJ2-7; D unclear. V was shortened by 3 bases and J by 1 base, with 16 bases between the two germline ends. The CDR3 contains 16 residues. Germline V gives CDR1 MDHEN, CDR2 SYDVKM. This chain's CDR3 is CASSFLTKKGSYEQYF. The CDR3 DNA reads TGTGCCAGCAGTTTCTTGACCAAGAAGGGTTCCTACGAGCAGTACTTC.

For the CDR3, the DNA is TGCGCCAGCAGCACTGGACAGCCCTCCTACAATGAGCAGTTCTTC. This gives the protein CASSTGQPSYNEQFF. This chain connects TRBV5-1 to TRBJ2-1; tentative D call: TRBD1 (6 bases). The CDR3 extends over 15 amino acids. The V end was cut by 4 bases, the J end by 0 bases, with 11 bases between. Germline V gene sequence: CDR1 SGHRS, CDR2 YFSETQ.

The genes are TRBV18 and TRBJ2-5; the D gene is possibly TRBD2 (7 bases). The CDR3 totals 14 residues. Trimming shortened V by 3 bases and J by 6 bases, and 14 bases separated the two germline ends. The V gene's germline CDR1 is KGHSH and CDR2 LQKENI. The CDR3 protein is CASSPGAGAKTQYF. CDR3 sequence (DNA): TGTGCCAGCTCACCCGGCGCGGGGGCTAAGACCCAGTACTTC.

This chain joins TRBV4-3 and TRBJ2-2; D not certain. CDR1 and CDR2 (germline): LGHNA, YSLEER. The CDR3 sequence is 13 residues long. The ends were cut back, 4 bases at V and 3 bases at J, with 6 bases in the middle. The CDR3 protein is CASSLLHTGELFF. CDR3 DNA sequence: TGCGCCAGCAGCCTACTACACACCGGGGAGCTGTTTTTT.

The chain recombines TRBV12-3 or TRBV12-4 with TRBJ2-7, with D perhaps matching TRBD2 (5 bases). Deletions cut 6 bases from V and 3 bases from J, with 15 bases between. The CDR3 length is 14 residues. The CDR3 nucleotides are TGTGCCAGCAGCCGACCTAGCATCCGCTACGAGCAGTACTTC. Amino acid sequence: CASSRPSIRYEQYF.

This clonotype was counted only a few times. V usage is TRBV5-1 and J usage is TRBJ2-3; tentatively, D is TRBD2 (5 bases). This CDR3 contains 15 residues. V was pared by 7 bases and J by 3 bases, with 18 bases between. Looked up from germline, CDR1 is SGHRS and CDR2 is YFSETQ. The CDR3 nucleotides read TGCGCCAGCTCAAGGGTCCAACCGGGGACAGATACGCAGTATTTT. Its translation: CASSRVQPGTDTQYF.

This clonotype has ten or more counts. CDR3 bases: TGTGCCATCAGTGAGCAGGCAGGAATAGAGACCCAGTACTTC. This sequence encodes CAISEQAGIETQYF. The chain has TRBV10-3 and TRBJ2-5; D remains ambiguous. Germline V gene lookup returns CDR1 ENHRY and CDR2 SYGVKD. The V end lost 2 bases, the J end lost 4 bases, and 11 bases lay between the germline ends. The CDR3 has 14 residues.

V usage is TRBV30 and J usage is TRBJ2-5; no clear D gene. The CDR3 has 12 residues. Germline-derived CDR1 and CDR2 are GTSNPN and SVGIG (reference sequence). V lost 5 bases and J 2 bases, leaving 9 bases between the germline ends. CDR3 sequence (DNA): TGTGCCTGGGATTTATTTCAAGAGACCCAGTACTTC. Its protein is CAWDLFQETQYF.

The genes are TRBV20-1 and TRBJ2-7, with D possibly being TRBD1 (5 bases). V was clipped by 3 bases and J by 3 bases, with 12 bases between them. The CDR3 spans 13 residues. Germline CDR1 is DFQATT and CDR2 is SNEGSKA (reference sequence). The DNA for the CDR3 is TGCAGTGCTAGTCCGCAGGGATTCTACGAGCAGTACTTC. Residues: CSASPQGFYEQYF.

V gene TRBV25-1 combines with J gene TRBJ2-5; D not certain. Germline V CDR1 and CDR2: MGHDK, SYGVNS. V was clipped by 4 bases and J by 4 bases, with 7 bases between them. The CDR3 extends over 12 amino acids. The CDR3, as DNA: TGTGCCAGCAGTGGCTGGGGAGAGACCCAGTACTTC. Its protein product is CASSGWGETQYF. The full variable domain, with the rest looked up from reference TRBV25-1 and TRBJ2-5, is EADIYQTPRYLVIGTGKKITLECSQTMGHDKMYWYQQDPGMELHLIHYSYGVNSTEKGDLSSESTVSRIRTEHFPLTLESARPSHTSQYLCASSGWGETQYFGPGTRLLVL.

At least ten counts were recorded for this clonotype. This chain links TRBV11-2 with TRBJ2-7, with 10 nucleotides matching TRBD2. CDR1 is SGHAT, CDR2 FQNNGV, per germline. J lost 2 bases, V lost 7 bases, and 2 bases had no gene match. The CDR3 length is 13 residues. CDR3: CASTLAGAYEQYF. Here the CDR3 DNA reads TGTGCCAGCACCCTAGCGGGAGCCTACGAGCAGTACTTC.

The J gene is TRBJ2-7, the V gene TRBV20-1; D is uncertain. Germline V gene sequence: CDR1 DFQATT, CDR2 SNEGSKA (reference sequence). The V gene lost 0 bases and the J gene lost 0 bases, with 12 bases spanning the gap. The CDR3 runs 15 residues. CDR3 protein: CSARDSHTISYEQYF. The DNA of the CDR3 is TGCAGTGCTAGAGATTCCCACACCATCTCCTACGAGCAGTACTTC.

This clonotype was observed a handful of times. The J gene is TRBJ2-3, the V gene TRBV30; 12 bases align to TRBD2. The CDR3 spans 19 residues. Germline V lookup: CDR1 GTSNPN, CDR2 SVGIG (reference sequence). After removal of 1 base from V and 1 base from J, the junction contained 12 bases not matched to a gene. Here the CDR3 DNA reads TGTGCCTGGAGTGGAGCCGAACTAGCGGGGGGATACCGCACAGATACGCAGTATTTT. This sequence encodes CAWSGAELAGGYRTDTQYF.

This clonotype was seen a few times. V usage is TRBV2 and J usage is TRBJ2-2; TRBD1 is a possible D gene (7 bases). CDR3 size: 15 residues. V lost 4 bases, J lost 2 bases, and 11 bases lay in between. Germline CDR1 SNHLY, CDR2 FYNNEI. CDR3 sequence (DNA): TGTGCCAGCAGTGGCGGGACAGCCAACACCGGGGAGCTGTTTTTT. Translating it yields CASSGGTANTGELFF.